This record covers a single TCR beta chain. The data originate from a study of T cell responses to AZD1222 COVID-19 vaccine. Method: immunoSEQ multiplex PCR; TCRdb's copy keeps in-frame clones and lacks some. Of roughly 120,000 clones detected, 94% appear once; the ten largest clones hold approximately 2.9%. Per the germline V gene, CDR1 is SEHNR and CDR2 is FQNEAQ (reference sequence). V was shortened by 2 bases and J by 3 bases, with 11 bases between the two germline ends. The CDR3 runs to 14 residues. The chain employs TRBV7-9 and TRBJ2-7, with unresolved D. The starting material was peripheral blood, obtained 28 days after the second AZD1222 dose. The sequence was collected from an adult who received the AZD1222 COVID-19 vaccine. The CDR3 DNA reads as TGTGCCAGCAGCTTATTCGCGAACGTCTACGAGCAGTACTTC. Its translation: CASSLFANVYEQYF.